Following are 29 T cell receptor beta chains from one sample sequenced in a study of OX40 agonist ivuxolimab in advanced cancers. The data were produced by immunoSEQ multiplex PCR, yet TCRdb's version contains in-frame clones alone and is incomplete. The repertoire has 60,000 to 80,000 clones, 84% of them found once; the top ten carry roughly 4.1%. Here the sequenced sample was CD4+ or CD8+ T cells sorted from blood, taken in a trial of the OX40 agonist ivuxolimab. The receptors shown here come from an adult with an advanced solid tumor such as melanoma, head and neck, liver or kidney cancer.

The genes are TRBV6-6 and TRBJ1-6, with D possibly being TRBD1 (6 bases). CDR3 length: 14 residues. The germline CDR1 and CDR2 sequences are MNHNY and SVGAGI (reference sequence). V was pared by 6 bases and J by 5 bases, with 11 bases between. CDR3 nucleotides: TGTGCCAGCAGCTCTACAGGGAATAATTCACCCCTCCACTTT. Its translation: CASSSTGNNSPLHF.

The chain joins TRBV28 to TRBJ1-5; D gene uncertain. The CDR3 covers 16 residues. Germline CDR1 and CDR2: MDHEN and SYDVKM. V was cut by 1 base and J by 9 bases, with 19 bases left in between. CDR3: CASSLLSTTQPRPQHF. The DNA for the CDR3 is TGTGCCAGCAGTTTATTGTCGACGACACAGCCTCGGCCCCAGCATTTT.

V gene TRBV19 combines with J gene TRBJ1-5, with no clear D. The CDR3 is made up of 14 amino acids. The ends were cut back, 2 bases at V and 7 bases at J, with 12 bases in the middle. Germline values: CDR1 LNHDA, CDR2 SQIVND (reference sequence). The CDR3 is CASSIRGMSQPQHF. The DNA of the CDR3 is TGTGCCAGTAGTATAAGAGGGATGAGCCAGCCCCAGCATTTT.

This clone was recorded only once. V and J are TRBV5-1 and TRBJ2-3; 10 bases align to TRBD1. Per the germline V gene, CDR1 is SGHRS and CDR2 is YFSETQ. Unmatched junction bases numbered 13, after V lost 5 bases and J lost 4 bases. This CDR3 is 17 amino acids long. In DNA form, the CDR3 reads TGCGCCAGCAGTATAGGGACAGGGGCGTTTAGCCCAGATACGCAGTATTTT. It is translated as CASSIGTGAFSPDTQYF.

The chain couples TRBV5-8 to TRBJ1-5; possible D gene TRBD1, 5 bases. V was cut by 3 bases and J by 0 bases, with 16 bases left in between. The CDR3 sequence is 17 residues long. Per germline, CDR1 SGHTS and CDR2 YDEGEE. The CDR3 region is CASSSVRGTYSNQPQHF. The CDR3 bases are TGTGCCAGCAGCTCCGTTCGCGGGACCTATAGCAATCAGCCCCAGCATTTT.

The chain links TRBV7-2 to TRBJ2-7; 10 nucleotides agree with TRBD1. Germline V lookup: CDR1 SGHTA, CDR2 FQGNSA. J gave up 1 base and V 1 base, and 4 bases lay outside the gene matches. This CDR3 contains 16 residues. CDR3 DNA sequence: TGTGCCAGCAGCTTAGGGGACAGGGGATATTCCTACGAGCAGTACTTC. Protein product: CASSLGDRGYSYEQYF.

The J gene is TRBJ2-7, the V gene TRBV27; D unresolved. V lost 8 bases and J 2 bases, leaving 13 bases between the germline ends. The CDR3 runs to 13 residues. Germline V CDR1 and CDR2: MNHEY, SMNVEV (reference sequence). The CDR3 is CASARGLAYEQYF. DNA for the CDR3: TGTGCCAGCGCCCGTGGTTTGGCCTACGAGCAGTACTTC.

The CDR3 nucleotides are TGTGCCAGCAGCGTCTCGAACTCTGGGGCCAACGTCCTGACTTTC. Translating gives CASSVSNSGANVLTF. The rearrangement joins TRBV7-8 to TRBJ2-6; D uncertain. V gave up 5 bases and J gave up 0 bases, with 8 bases separating them. Germline CDR1 and CDR2: SGHVS and FQNEAQ. The CDR3 is 15 residues long.

The table lists this clone with a few counts. In the same sample, other DNA sequences code for this CDR3. The J gene is TRBJ1-5, the V gene TRBV2; tentatively, D is TRBD1 (5 bases). The CDR3 is 13 residues long. V shed 4 bases and J shed 4 bases, with 8 bases lying between them. Germline-derived CDR1 and CDR2 are SNHLY and FYNNEI. CDR3 amino acids: CASSVQGNQPQHF. For the CDR3, the DNA is TGTGCCAGCAGTGTTCAGGGAAATCAGCCCCAGCATTTT.

In the case of this clone: One end of the junction varies from germline; a read error may be responsible. This rearrangement joins TRBV5-5 to TRBJ1-6; a possible D gene is TRBD1 (6 bases). CDR3 size: 14 residues. Germline V gene lookup returns CDR1 SGHKS and CDR2 YYEKEE (reference sequence). The CDR3 spells CASRLGGLDSPLHF. The CDR3 nucleotides are TGTGCCAGCAGGTTGGGGGGGCTGGATTCACCCCTCCACTTT.

The rearrangement uses TRBV18 and TRBJ1-4; weak D call: TRBD1 (5 bases). The ends were cut back, 3 bases at V and 5 bases at J, with 10 bases in the middle. The CDR3 is 14 residues long. Germline CDR1 KGHSH, CDR2 LQKENI. The CDR3 protein is CASSPGAANEKLFF. The CDR3 DNA reads as TGTGCCAGCTCACCTGGGGCAGCAAATGAAAAACTGTTTTTT.

This CDR3 reads CASSPGQSSTDTQYF. CDR3 coding DNA: TGTGCCAGCAGCCCGGGACAGTCTAGCACAGATACGCAGTATTTT. The rearrangement uses TRBV7-8 and TRBJ2-3, with TRBD1 matching 7 bases. The germline V gene encodes CDR1 SGHVS and CDR2 FQNEAQ. This CDR3 spans 15 amino acids. Trimming removed 5 bases from V and 0 bases from J; junction bases left unmatched: 5.

Concerning this clone itself: A read error may produce the germline difference seen at one junction end. The gene calls are TRBV4-2 and TRBJ1-5; no firm D call. Germline V gives CDR1 LGHNA, CDR2 YNFKEQ. This CDR3 has 14 amino acids. CDR3 loop: CASSQDESNRPQHF. The CDR3 bases are TGTGCCAGCAGCCAAGATGAAAGCAATCGGCCCCAGCATTTT.

The V call is TRBV11-1, the J call TRBJ2-1, with 10 bases that match TRBD2. Germline lookup yields CDR1 SGHAT and CDR2 FQDESV (reference sequence). V was clipped by 5 bases and J by 6 bases; unmatched bases: 13. The CDR3 contains 17 residues. CDR3 amino acids: CASSLRLLSGGVNEQFF. In DNA, the CDR3 is TGTGCCAGCAGCCTTAGACTACTAAGCGGGGGGGTCAATGAGCAGTTCTTC.

V usage is TRBV19 and J usage is TRBJ1-4, with D possibly matching TRBD1 (6 bases). CDR3 length: 14 amino acids. V dropped 6 bases and J dropped 7 bases, with 15 bases sitting between them. Germline CDR1 LNHDA, CDR2 SQIVND (reference sequence). In DNA, the CDR3 is TGTGCCAGTAGGGGTCAGGGGAGGCGTGAAAAACTGTTTTTT. Translated: CASRGQGRREKLFF.

V and J are TRBV7-9 and TRBJ2-3; 10 bases align to TRBD2. V lost 8 bases to trimming and J lost 1 base; unmatched junction nucleotides: 3. The CDR3 contains 14 residues. Germline-derived CDR1 and CDR2 are SEHNR and FQNEAQ (reference sequence). The CDR3 region is CASGTSGGTDTQYF. The CDR3 coding sequence is TGTGCCAGCGGTACTAGCGGGGGCACAGATACGCAGTATTTT.

This chain joins TRBV10-3 and TRBJ1-1; possible D gene TRBD1, 6 bases. This CDR3 has 18 amino acids. Trimming stripped 4 bases from V and 1 base from J, with 22 bases between. Germline CDR1 is ENHRY and CDR2 is SYGVKD. DNA for the CDR3: TGTGCCATCAGTGTCTCCCTGATTCCGGGACAAACGAACACTGAAGCTTTCTTT. Encoded protein: CAISVSLIPGQTNTEAFF.

V and J are TRBV7-2 and TRBJ1-1; TRBD1 aligns across 9 bases. The V gene end was trimmed by 3 bases and the J gene end by 5 bases; junction bases not matched to a gene: 10. In germline, CDR1 is SGHTA, CDR2 FQGNSA. CDR3 length: 16 amino acids. Written as DNA, the CDR3 is TGTGCCAGCAGCTTGGAGGAACAGGGGGCGCGGACTGAAGCTTTCTTT. Translating it yields CASSLEEQGARTEAFF.

The genes are TRBV19 and TRBJ2-5; TRBD2 might be the D (5 bases). This CDR3 has 14 residues. The germline V gene encodes CDR1 LNHDA and CDR2 SQIVND (reference sequence). Trimming removed 5 bases from V and 4 bases from J, with 14 bases in between. The CDR3 protein is CASSLNRLRETQYF. The CDR3 DNA reads as TGTGCCAGTAGTCTAAACCGACTACGAGAGACCCAGTACTTC.

This sequence joins TRBV27 and TRBJ2-7, with D tentatively TRBD1 (5 bases). CDR3 length: 17 residues. Germline lookup yields CDR1 MNHEY and CDR2 SMNVEV (reference sequence). V lost 2 bases, J lost 2 bases, and 19 bases lay in between. CDR3 protein: CASSLTPRQTSPYEQYF. The DNA for the CDR3 is TGTGCCAGCAGTTTAACCCCTAGACAGACCAGCCCCTACGAGCAGTACTTC.

The chain carries TRBV6-6 and TRBJ1-1, with D uncertain. This CDR3 has 13 residues. V was cut by 4 bases and J by 0 bases, with 6 bases left in between. Germline values: CDR1 MNHNY, CDR2 SVGAGI (reference sequence). CDR3 nucleotide sequence: TGTGCCAGCAGTTTTTTAATGAACACTGAAGCTTTCTTT. It yields the protein CASSFLMNTEAFF.

CDR3 amino acids: CASSSGGRQFF. The CDR3 DNA follows: TGTGCCAGCAGCTCCGGGGGGAGGCAGTTCTTC. The V call is TRBV7-2, the J call TRBJ2-1; 7 bases line up with TRBD2. The germline V gene has CDR1 SGHTA and CDR2 FQGNSA. Germline trimming cut 4 bases from V and 12 bases from J; bases unmatched to any gene: 3. The CDR3 consists of 11 residues.

This clone has a single count. V is TRBV7-6 and J is TRBJ1-6, with D unresolved. CDR3 length: 16 amino acids. Germline-derived CDR1 and CDR2 are SGHVS and FNYEAQ. Trimming pared 1 base from V and 9 bases from J, leaving 16 bases between. The CDR3 DNA reads as TGTGCCAGCAGCTTAGAGTCCCCCAGGAATGGTTCACCCCTCCACTTT. Its protein is CASSLESPRNGSPLHF.

This clone was detected once. This chain joins TRBV5-5 and TRBJ1-4; no firm D call. Germline-derived CDR1 and CDR2 are SGHKS and YYEKEE (reference sequence). V dropped 0 bases and J dropped 0 bases, with 9 bases sitting between them. The CDR3 has 16 amino acids. The CDR3 bases are TGTGCCAGCAGCTTGGGGCTTGGGGCAACTAATGAAAAACTGTTTTTT. This codes for CASSLGLGATNEKLFF.

This clone was detected once. The V and J genes are TRBV6-1 and TRBJ2-7, with 7 bases fitting TRBD1. The germline gives CDR1 MNHNS, CDR2 SASEGT. The ends lost 6 bases at V and 3 bases at J; junction bases unmatched: 11. This CDR3 region has 15 residues. Written as DNA, the CDR3 is TGTGCCAGCAGAAAGGGACAGATTTCCCTCTACGAGCAGTACTTC. It encodes CASRKGQISLYEQYF.

This chain connects TRBV2 to TRBJ1-2; tentative D call: TRBD1 (6 bases). There are 13 residues in the CDR3. Germline V gene data show CDR1 as SNHLY and CDR2 as FYNNEI. V was pared by 6 bases and J by 4 bases, with 12 bases between. The CDR3 here is CASRLTGIYGYTF. In DNA, the CDR3 is TGTGCCAGCAGGTTGACAGGCATCTATGGCTACACCTTC.

J is TRBJ1-5 and V is TRBV28; no clear D gene. In germline, CDR1 is MDHEN, CDR2 SYDVKM. The CDR3 runs 14 residues. The V end lost 8 bases, the J end lost 5 bases, and 16 bases lay between the germline ends. The CDR3 DNA is TGTGCCAGCTTCCCGGCGGGGTTGGATCAGCCCCAGCATTTT. Translating it yields CASFPAGLDQPQHF.

This sequence joins TRBV5-1 and TRBJ2-1; TRBD1 or TRBD2 may be the D gene (5 bases each). This CDR3 is 16 amino acids long. With 1 base removed from V and 3 bases from J, the gap between germline ends came to 14 bases. The germline V gene encodes CDR1 SGHRS and CDR2 YFSETQ. The CDR3 is CASSLRGVAGYNEQFF. For the CDR3, the DNA is TGCGCCAGCAGCTTGCGAGGGGTCGCCGGCTACAATGAGCAGTTCTTC. The full variable domain, with the rest looked up from reference TRBV5-1 and TRBJ2-1, is KAGVTQTPRYLIKTRGQQVTLSCSPISGHRSVSWYQQTPGQGLQFLFEYFSETQRNKGNFPGRFSGRQFSNSRSEMNVSTLELGDSALYLCASSLRGVAGYNEQFFGPGTRLTVL.

This clone was observed a handful of times. The chain uses TRBV5-6 and TRBJ1-2, with 11 nucleotides matching TRBD1. CDR1 is SGHDT, CDR2 YYEEEE, per germline. The CDR3 is 14 amino acids. J gave up 8 bases and V 4 bases, and 7 bases lay outside the gene matches. CDR3 DNA sequence: TGTGCCAGCAGCGCGGACAGGGGGCTCGGGGGCTACACCTTC. It codes for CASSADRGLGGYTF.